This TCR beta chain was recorded in a study of PD-1 and CTLA-4 blockade in melanoma (dated by TCRdb to the early 2020s). Describing the broader study: The study compared how PD-1 blockade and CTLA-4 blockade affected the melanoma-reactive CD8 T cell response in patients with melanoma.

This clone was counted a few times. Its antigen remains undetermined. No much larger clone is present one base from it, and per-base qualities are unavailable. The CDR3 measures 15 amino acids from cysteine to phenylalanine. The DNA shown is the 45-base CDR3, in frame from base 1. A distance of 17 bases separates the germline ends of V and J, which lose 5 bases and 4 bases respectively. CDR1 is given as MNHEY and CDR2 as SMNVEV, both from the germline V gene (reference sequence). Libraries were constructed by the immunoSEQ multiplex PCR assay. TCRdb took this table from immuneACCESS and kept in-frame rearrangements with V and J called. Such tables lack part of the clones; where checked against another copy, unresolved V genes explain under half of the gap, and the rest is unexplained. This sample is represented by 25,000 to 35,000 clones; about 89% of them were singletons. The ten largest clones add up to 8% to 9.5% of the sample.

The sequence came from a human donor with melanoma. The rearranged segments are TRBV27 and TRBJ1-1; TRBD1 is a weak D gene call, 5 bases matching. Here the sequenced sample was CD8+ T cells from peripheral blood, taken before anti-PD-1 treatment. The bases read TGTGCCAGCAGTGCCGAAGGGACCGGAGGCACTGAAGCTTTCTTT. The encoded protein is CASSAEGTGGTEAFF.